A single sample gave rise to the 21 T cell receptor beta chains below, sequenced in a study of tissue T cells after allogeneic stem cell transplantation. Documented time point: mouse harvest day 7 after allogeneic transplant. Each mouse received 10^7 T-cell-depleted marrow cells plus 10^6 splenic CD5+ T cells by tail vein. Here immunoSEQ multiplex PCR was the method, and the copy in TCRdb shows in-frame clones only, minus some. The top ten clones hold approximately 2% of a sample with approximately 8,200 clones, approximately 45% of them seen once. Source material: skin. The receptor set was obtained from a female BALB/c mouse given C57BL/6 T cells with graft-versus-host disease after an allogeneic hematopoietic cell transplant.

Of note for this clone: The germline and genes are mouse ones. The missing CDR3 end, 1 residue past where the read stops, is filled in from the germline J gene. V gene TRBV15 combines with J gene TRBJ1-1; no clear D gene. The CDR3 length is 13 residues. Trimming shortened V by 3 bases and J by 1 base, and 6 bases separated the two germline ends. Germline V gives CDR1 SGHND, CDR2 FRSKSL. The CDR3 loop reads CASSLERNTEVFF. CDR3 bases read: TGTGCCAGCAGTTTGGAGCGAAACACAGAAGTCTTC.

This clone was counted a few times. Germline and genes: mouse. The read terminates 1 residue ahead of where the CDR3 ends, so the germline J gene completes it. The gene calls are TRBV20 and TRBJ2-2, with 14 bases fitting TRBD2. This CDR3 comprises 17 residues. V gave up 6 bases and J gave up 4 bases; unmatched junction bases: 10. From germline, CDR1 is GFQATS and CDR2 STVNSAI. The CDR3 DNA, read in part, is TGTGGTGCCCTGGGACTGGGGGGGCGCGGCGGCACCGGGCAGCTCTAC. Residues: CGALGLGGRGGTGQLY. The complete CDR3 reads CGALGLGGRGGTGQLYF. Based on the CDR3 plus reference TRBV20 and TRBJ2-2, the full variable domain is GALVYQYPRRTICKSGTSMRMECQAVGFQATSVAWYRQSPQKTFELIALSTVNSAIKYEQNFTQEKFPISHPNLSFSSMTVLNAYLEDRGLYLCGALGLGGRGGTGQLYFGEGSKLTVL.

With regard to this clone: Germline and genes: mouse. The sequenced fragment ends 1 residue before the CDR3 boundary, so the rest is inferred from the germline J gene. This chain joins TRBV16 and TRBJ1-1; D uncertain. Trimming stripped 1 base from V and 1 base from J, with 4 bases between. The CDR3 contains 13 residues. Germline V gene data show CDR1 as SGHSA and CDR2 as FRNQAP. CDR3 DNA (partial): TGTGCAAGCAGCTTAGGGGGAAACACAGAAGTCTTC. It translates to CASSLGGNTEVF. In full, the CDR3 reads CASSLGGNTEVFF.

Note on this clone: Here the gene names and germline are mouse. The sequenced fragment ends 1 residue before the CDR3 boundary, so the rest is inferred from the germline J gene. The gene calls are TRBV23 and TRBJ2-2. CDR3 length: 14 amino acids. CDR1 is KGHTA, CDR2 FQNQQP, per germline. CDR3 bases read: TGCTCCAGCAGTCAGGGGGTAAACACCGGGCAGCTCTAC. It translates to CSSSQGVNTGQLY. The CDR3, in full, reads CSSSQGVNTGQLYF.

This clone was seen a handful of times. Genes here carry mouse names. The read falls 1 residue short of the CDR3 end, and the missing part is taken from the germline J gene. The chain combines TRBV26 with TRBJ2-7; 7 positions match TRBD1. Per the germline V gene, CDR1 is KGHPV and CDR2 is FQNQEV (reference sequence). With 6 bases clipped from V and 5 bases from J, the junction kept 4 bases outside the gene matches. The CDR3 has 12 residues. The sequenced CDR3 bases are TGTGCCAGCAGCCCGACAGGGCATGAACAGTAC. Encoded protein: CASSPTGHEQY. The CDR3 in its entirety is CASSPTGHEQYF. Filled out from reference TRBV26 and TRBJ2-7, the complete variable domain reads NSKVIQTPRYLVKGQGQKAKMRCIPEKGHPVVFWYQQNKNNEFKFLINFQNQEVLQQIDMTEKRFSAECPSNSPCSLEIQSSEAGDSALYLCASSPTGHEQYFGPGTRLTVL.

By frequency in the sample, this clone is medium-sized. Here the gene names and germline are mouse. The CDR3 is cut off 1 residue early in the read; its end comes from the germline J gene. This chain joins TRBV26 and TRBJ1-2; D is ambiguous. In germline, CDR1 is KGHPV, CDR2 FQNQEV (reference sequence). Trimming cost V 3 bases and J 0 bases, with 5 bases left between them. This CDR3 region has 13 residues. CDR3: CASSLLTNSDYTF. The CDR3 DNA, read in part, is TGTGCCAGCAGTCTCCTAACAAACTCCGACTACACC.

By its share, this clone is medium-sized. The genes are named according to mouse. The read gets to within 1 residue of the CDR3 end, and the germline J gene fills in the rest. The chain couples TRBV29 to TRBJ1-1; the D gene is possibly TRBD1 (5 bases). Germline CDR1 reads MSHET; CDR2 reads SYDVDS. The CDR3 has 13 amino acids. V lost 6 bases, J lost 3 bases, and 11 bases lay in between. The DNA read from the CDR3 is TGTGCTAGCAGCCAGGGAAGGGACACAGAAGTCTTC. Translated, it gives CASSQGRDTEVF. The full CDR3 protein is CASSQGRDTEVFF.

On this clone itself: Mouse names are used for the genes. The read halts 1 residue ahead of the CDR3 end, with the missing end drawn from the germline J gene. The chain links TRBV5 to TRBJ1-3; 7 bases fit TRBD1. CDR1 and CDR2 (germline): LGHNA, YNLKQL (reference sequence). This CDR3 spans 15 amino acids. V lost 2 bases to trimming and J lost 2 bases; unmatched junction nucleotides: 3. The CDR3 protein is CASSQSTGTGNTLYF. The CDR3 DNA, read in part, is TGTGCCAGCAGCCAATCGACAGGGACTGGAAATACGCTCTAT.

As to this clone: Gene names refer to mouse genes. The CDR3 loop reads CSSSQSGESSYEQYF. CDR3 bases read: TGCTCCAGCAGTCAATCAGGGGAGAGCTCCTATGAACAGTAC. The chain recombines TRBV23 with TRBJ2-7; the table's D call TRBD1 went unverified against the DNA. The CDR3 is cut off 1 residue early in the read; its end comes from the germline J gene. Germline CDR1 is KGHTA and CDR2 is FQNQQP. There are 15 residues in the CDR3.

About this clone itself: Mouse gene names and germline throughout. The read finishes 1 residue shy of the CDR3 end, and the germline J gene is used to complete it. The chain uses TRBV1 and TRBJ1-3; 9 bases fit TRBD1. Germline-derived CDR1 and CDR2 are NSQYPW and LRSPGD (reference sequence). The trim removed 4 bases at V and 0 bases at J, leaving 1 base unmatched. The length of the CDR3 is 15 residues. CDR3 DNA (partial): TGCACCTGCAGTGGGACAGGGGATTCTGGAAATACGCTCTAT. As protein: CTCSGTGDSGNTLY. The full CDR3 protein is CTCSGTGDSGNTLYF.

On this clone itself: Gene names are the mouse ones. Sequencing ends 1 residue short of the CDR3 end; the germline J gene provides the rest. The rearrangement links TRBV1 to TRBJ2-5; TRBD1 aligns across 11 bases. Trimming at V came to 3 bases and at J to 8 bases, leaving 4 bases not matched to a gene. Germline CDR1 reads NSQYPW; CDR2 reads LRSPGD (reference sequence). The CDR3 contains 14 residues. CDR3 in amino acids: CTCSAGTGGGTQYF. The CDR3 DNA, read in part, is TGCACCTGCAGTGCGGGGACAGGGGGAGGCACCCAGTAC.

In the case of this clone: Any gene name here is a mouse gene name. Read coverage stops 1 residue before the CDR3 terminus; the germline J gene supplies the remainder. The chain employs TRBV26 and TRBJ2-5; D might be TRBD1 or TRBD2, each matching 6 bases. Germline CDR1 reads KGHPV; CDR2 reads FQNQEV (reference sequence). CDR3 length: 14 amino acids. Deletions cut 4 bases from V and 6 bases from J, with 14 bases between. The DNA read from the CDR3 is TGTGCCAGCAGTCCCTCGGGGGCAGGGGACACCCAGTAC. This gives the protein CASSPSGAGDTQY. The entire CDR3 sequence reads CASSPSGAGDTQYF.

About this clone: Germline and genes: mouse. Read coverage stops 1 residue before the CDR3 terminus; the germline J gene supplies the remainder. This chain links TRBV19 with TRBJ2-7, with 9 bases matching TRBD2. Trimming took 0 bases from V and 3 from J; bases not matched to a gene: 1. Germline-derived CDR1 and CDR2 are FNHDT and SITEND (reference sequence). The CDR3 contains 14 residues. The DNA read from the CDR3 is TGTGCCAGCAGTATAGGGACTGGGGACTATGAACAGTAC. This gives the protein CASSIGTGDYEQY. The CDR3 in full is CASSIGTGDYEQYF.

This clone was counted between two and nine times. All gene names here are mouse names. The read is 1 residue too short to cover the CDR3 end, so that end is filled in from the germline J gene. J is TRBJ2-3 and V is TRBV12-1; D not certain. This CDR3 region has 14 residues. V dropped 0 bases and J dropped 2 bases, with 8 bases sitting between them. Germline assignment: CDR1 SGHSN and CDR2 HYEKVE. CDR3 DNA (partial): TGTGCCAGCTCTCTCGAAGGTATTGCAGAAACGCTGTAT. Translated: CASSLEGIAETLY. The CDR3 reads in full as CASSLEGIAETLYF.

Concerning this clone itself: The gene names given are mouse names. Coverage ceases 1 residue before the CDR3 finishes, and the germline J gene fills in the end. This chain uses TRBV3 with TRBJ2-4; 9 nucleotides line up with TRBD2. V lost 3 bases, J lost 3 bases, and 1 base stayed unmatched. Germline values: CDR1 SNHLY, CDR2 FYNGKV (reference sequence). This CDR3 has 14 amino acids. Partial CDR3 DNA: TGTGCCAGCAGCTTTGGACTGGGGCAAAACACCTTGTAC. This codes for CASSFGLGQNTLY. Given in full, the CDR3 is CASSFGLGQNTLYF.

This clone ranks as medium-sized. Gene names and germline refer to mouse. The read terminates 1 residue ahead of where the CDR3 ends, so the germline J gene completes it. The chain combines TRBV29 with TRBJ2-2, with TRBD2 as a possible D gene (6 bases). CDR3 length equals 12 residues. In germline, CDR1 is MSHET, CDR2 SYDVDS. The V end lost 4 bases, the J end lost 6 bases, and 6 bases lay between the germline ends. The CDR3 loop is CASSWGAGQLYF. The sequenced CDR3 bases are TGTGCTAGCAGTTGGGGGGCCGGGCAGCTCTAC.

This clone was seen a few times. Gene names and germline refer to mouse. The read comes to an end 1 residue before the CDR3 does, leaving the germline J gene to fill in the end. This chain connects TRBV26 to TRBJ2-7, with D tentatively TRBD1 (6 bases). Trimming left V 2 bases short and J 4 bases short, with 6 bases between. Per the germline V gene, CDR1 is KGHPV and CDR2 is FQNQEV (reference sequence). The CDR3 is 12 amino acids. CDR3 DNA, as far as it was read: TGTGCCAGCAGTCTGGGACAGTATGAACAGTAC. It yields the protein CASSLGQYEQY. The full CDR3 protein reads CASSLGQYEQYF.

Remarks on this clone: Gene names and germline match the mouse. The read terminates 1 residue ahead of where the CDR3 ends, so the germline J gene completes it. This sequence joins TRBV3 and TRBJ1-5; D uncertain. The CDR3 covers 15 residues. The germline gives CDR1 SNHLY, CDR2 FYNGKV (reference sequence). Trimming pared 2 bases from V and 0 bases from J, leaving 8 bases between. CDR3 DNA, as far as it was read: TGTGCCAGCAGCTTATACGGGTTTAACAACCAGGCTCCGCTT. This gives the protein CASSLYGFNNQAPL. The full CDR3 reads CASSLYGFNNQAPLF.

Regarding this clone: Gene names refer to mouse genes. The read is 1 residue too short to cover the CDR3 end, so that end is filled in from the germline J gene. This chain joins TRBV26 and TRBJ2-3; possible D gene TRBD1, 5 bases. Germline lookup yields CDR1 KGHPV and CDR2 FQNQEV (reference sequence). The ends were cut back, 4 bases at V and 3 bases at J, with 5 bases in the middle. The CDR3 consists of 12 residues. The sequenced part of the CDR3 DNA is TGTGCCAGCAGTCAGGGGGCAGAAACGCTGTAT. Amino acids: CASSQGAETLY. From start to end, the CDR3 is CASSQGAETLYF.

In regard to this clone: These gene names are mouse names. This CDR3 reads CASSLPGGAGDTQYF. The part of the CDR3 DNA that was read is TGTGCCAGCAGTCTGCCTGGGGGGGCCGGGGACACCCAGTAC. This chain joins TRBV26 and TRBJ2-5; the match to TRBD2 covers 10 bases. The DNA ends 1 residue before the CDR3 does, and the rest of the CDR3 is filled in from the germline J gene. The V and J ends lost 2 bases and 6 bases, in that order; junction bases with no gene match: 5. The V gene's germline CDR1 is KGHPV and CDR2 FQNQEV (reference sequence). The CDR3 has 15 residues. Using reference TRBV26 and TRBJ2-5 for the parts outside the CDR3, the full variable domain is NSKVIQTPRYLVKGQGQKAKMRCIPEKGHPVVFWYQQNKNNEFKFLINFQNQEVLQQIDMTEKRFSAECPSNSPCSLEIQSSEAGDSALYLCASSLPGGAGDTQYFGPGTRLLVL.

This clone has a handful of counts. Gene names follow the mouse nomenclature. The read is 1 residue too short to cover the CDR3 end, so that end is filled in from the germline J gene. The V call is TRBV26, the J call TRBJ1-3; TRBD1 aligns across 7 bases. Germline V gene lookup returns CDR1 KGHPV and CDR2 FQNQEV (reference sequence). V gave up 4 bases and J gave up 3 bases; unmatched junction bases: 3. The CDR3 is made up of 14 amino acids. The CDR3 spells CASSPDRVGNTLYF. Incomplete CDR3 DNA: TGTGCCAGCAGTCCCGACAGGGTTGGAAATACGCTCTAT.